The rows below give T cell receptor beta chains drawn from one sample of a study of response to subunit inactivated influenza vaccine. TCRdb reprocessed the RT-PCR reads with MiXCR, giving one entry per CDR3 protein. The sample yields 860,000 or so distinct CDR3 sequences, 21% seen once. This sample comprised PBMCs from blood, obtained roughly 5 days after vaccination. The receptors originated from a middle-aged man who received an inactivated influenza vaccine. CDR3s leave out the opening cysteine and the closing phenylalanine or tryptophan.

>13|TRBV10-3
AISESTGGRDTQY
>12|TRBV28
ASSFFAGEVEQF
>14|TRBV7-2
ASSFGGGPSTDTQY
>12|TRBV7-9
ASSLSQGRHEQY
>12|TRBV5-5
ASSLPGGTGELF
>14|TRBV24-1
ATSEIPGQGTGELF
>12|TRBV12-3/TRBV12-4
ASSFLSYNSPLH
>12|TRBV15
ATSRDWGESEQF
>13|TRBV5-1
ASSPRTDHTGELF
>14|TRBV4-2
ASSRGTGVRANVLT
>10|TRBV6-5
ASSYGVSPLH
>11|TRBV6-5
ASSYSGTGEQY
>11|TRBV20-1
SLSLATYYEQY
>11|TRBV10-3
AISGDFGNTIY
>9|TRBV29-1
SVSTGRKQF
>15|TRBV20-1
SARGQGTSGRINTQY
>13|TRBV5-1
ASSLGTDFSYGYT
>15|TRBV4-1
ASSQHIAGGTTDTQY
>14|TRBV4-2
ASSQDQGRVSYEQY
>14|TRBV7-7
ASSLGRTGATGELF
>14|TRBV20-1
SAPSWAGPGANVLT
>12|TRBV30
AWSRALNTDTQY
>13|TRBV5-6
ASSQGQESSYEQY
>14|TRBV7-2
ASSPSGTSGLNEQF
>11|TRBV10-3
AISETDRVQQY
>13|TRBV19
ASSNRGGATGELF
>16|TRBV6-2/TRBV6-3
ASSYRGGLAGPSYEQY
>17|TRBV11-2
ASSPWRDRGLSGANVLT
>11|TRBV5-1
ASSLEESYGYT
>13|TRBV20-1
SAIGLAVTSYEQY
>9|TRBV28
ASRSPDTQY
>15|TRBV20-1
SARDLPSRRSYNEQF
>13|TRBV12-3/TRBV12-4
ASRRQGMTTDTQY
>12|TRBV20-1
SARDLREDDTQY
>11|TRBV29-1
SAQGANEYEQY
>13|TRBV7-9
ASSPGIAATDTQY
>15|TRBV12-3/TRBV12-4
ASSPTPGQGALNEQF
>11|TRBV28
ASSQGFRNIQY
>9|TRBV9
ASSVGGELF
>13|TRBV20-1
SAQNPGLATDTQY
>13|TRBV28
ASSLPRGGGETQY
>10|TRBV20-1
SARGQGNTIY
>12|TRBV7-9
ASSSYVWNTEAF
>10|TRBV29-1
STKTGLAEAF
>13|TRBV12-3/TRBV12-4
ASSVRGSRQETQY
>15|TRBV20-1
SARESLTGAPSCEQY
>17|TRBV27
ASSLSGQGTGFTYNEQF
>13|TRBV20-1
SARIGASGGNEQF
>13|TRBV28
ASSSGGLTGDEQY
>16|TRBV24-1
ATSDHGGSLAGGETQY
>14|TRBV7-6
ASSPRLQGSIETQY
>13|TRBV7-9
ASSSRERGNNEQF
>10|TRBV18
ASSPGQDEQY
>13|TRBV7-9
ASSPSGAVQETQY
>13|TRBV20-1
SARAEPGGNQPQH
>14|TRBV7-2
ASSSVGAGVNNEQF
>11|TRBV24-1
ATSLQAEETQY
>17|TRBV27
ASSRLAGGESPSTDTQY
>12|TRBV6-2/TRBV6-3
ASSYPGTQETQY